These T cell receptor beta chains were read from a single sample in a study of T cells after yellow fever vaccination. TCRdb used MiXCR to reprocess the 5' RACE reads, holding one entry per CDR3 protein. The sample shows approximately 300,000 distinct CDR3 sequences, 13% of them seen only once. The sequences come from CD4+ T cells sorted from PBMCs, collected 45 days after the yellow fever booster vaccination. The receptors here all came from a man aged 30-40 years who received the YFV17D yellow fever vaccine. Both conserved end residues are part of each CDR3. D genes are given only for firm matches. Clone size, where shown, is once, few, many, or a class for clones that have expanded.

>NA|NA|TRBV4-3|TRBJ2-1
CASSSQRGASLYNEQFF
TGCGCCAGCAGCTCCCAAAGGGGGGCTAGTTTGTACAATGAGCAGTTCTTC
>TRBD2|NA|TRBV5-1|TRBJ2-7
CASSRAGGLTYEQYF
TGCGCCAGCAGCCGAGCGGGAGGACTGACCTACGAGCAGTACTTC
>NA|NA|TRBV28|TRBJ2-7
CASNSGYEQYF
TGTGCCAGCAATTCCGGCTACGAGCAGTACTTC
>TRBD2|few|TRBV7-2|TRBJ2-3
CASSPIAGAQYF
TGTGCCAGCAGCCCGATAGCGGGAGCGCAGTATTTT
>NA|few|TRBV10-3|TRBJ2-3
CAISVDSGTDTQYF
TGTGCCATCAGTGTGGATAGCGGCACAGATACGCAGTATTTT
>NA|few|TRBV4-3|TRBJ2-7
CASSLRSFEDEQYF
TGCGCCAGCAGTCTACGTTCTTTCGAGGACGAGCAGTACTTC
>TRBD1|NA|TRBV4-2|TRBJ2-5
CASSQDEGGLGETQYF
TGTGCCAGCAGCCAAGATGAAGGGGGCTTGGGGGAGACCCAGTACTTC
>NA|NA|TRBV5-6|TRBJ2-7
CASSLDRPYEQYF
TGTGCCAGCAGCTTGGACAGACCATACGAGCAGTACTTC
>NA|few|TRBV20-1|TRBJ1-4
CSAVATNEKLFF
TGCAGTGCGGTGGCAACTAATGAAAAACTGTTTTTT
>NA|NA|TRBV6-1|TRBJ2-7
CASSQWGQTYEQYF
TGTGCCAGCAGCCAATGGGGACAAACCTACGAGCAGTACTTC
>NA|NA|TRBV4-3|TRBJ2-1
CASSQELYREGQFF
TGCGCCAGCAGCCAAGAACTCTACAGGGAGGGGCAGTTCTTC
>TRBD1|many|TRBV5-1|TRBJ2-7
CASSLQGEAYEQYF
TGCGCCAGCAGCTTACAGGGGGAGGCCTACGAGCAGTACTTC
>TRBD1|NA|TRBV5-6|TRBJ2-7
CASSLGTRQGSYEQYF
TGTGCCAGCAGCCTTGGCACCCGACAGGGATCCTACGAGCAGTACTTC
>NA|NA|TRBV7-9|TRBJ2-1
CASSLASSEQFF
TGTGCCAGCAGCTTAGCATCCTCTGAGCAGTTCTTC
>TRBD2|NA|TRBV12-3/TRBV12-4|TRBJ2-5
CASSLLAGRSETQYF
TGTGCCAGCAGTCTACTAGCGGGAAGGAGTGAGACCCAGTACTTC
>NA|NA|TRBV12-5|TRBJ2-1
CASGPGAGHEQFF
TGTGCTAGTGGCCCGGGGGCCGGACATGAGCAGTTCTTC
>TRBD2|few|TRBV5-1|TRBJ2-3
CASSTGGSVDTQYF
TGCGCCAGCAGCACGGGAGGGTCTGTAGATACGCAGTATTTT
>NA|few|TRBV3-1|TRBJ1-6
CASSQAGRDRAPLHF
TGTGCCAGCAGCCAGGCGGGTCGGGATAGGGCACCCCTCCACTTT
>TRBD2|NA|TRBV12-3/TRBV12-4|TRBJ2-1
CASSLESSGNEQFF
TGTGCCAGCAGTTTAGAGTCTAGCGGGAATGAGCAGTTCTTC
>NA|NA|TRBV24-1|TRBJ2-1
CATSDPGGEGVYNEQFF
TGTGCCACCAGTGACCCCGGCGGGGAAGGAGTCTACAATGAGCAGTTCTTC
>NA|NA|TRBV28|TRBJ2-5
CASRGGETQYF
TGTGCCAGCAGGGGAGGAGAGACCCAGTACTTC
>TRBD1|few|TRBV7-2|TRBJ2-5
CASSLRQGGNGGTQYF
TGTGCCAGCAGCTTAAGACAGGGTGGGAATGGTGGGACCCAGTACTTC
>NA|NA|TRBV7-2|TRBJ2-2
CASSISVGELFF
TGTGCCAGCAGCATTAGTGTCGGGGAGCTGTTTTTT
>NA|few|TRBV7-2|TRBJ2-1
CASSLMRGNDNEQFF
TGTGCCAGCAGTCTGATGAGGGGGAACGACAATGAGCAGTTCTTC
>NA|NA|TRBV6-1|TRBJ2-2
CASTPSGRSNTGELFF
TGTGCCAGCACCCCATCGGGACGGTCGAACACCGGGGAGCTGTTTTTT
>TRBD2|NA|TRBV20-1|TRBJ2-5
CSARDVTSGSGETQYF
TGCAGTGCTAGAGATGTGACTAGCGGGTCAGGGGAGACCCAGTACTTC
>TRBD2|few|TRBV28|TRBJ2-7
CASSFAGRGSYEQYF
TGTGCCAGCAGTTTTGCCGGGAGGGGGTCCTACGAGCAGTACTTC
>TRBD2|few|TRBV6-1|TRBJ2-1
CASRLALAGAYNEQFF
TGTGCCAGCAGATTGGCCCTAGCGGGAGCCTACAATGAGCAGTTCTTC
>TRBD2|once|TRBV25-1|TRBJ2-7
CASSESSGSGEQYF
TGTGCCAGCAGTGAATCTAGCGGGAGTGGCGAGCAGTACTTC
>TRBD2|many|TRBV7-6|TRBJ2-1
CASSSSGRAVNEQFF
TGTGCCAGCAGTAGCAGCGGGAGGGCCGTCAATGAGCAGTTCTTC
>NA|NA|TRBV7-9|TRBJ2-7
CASSLDGGLSYEQYF
TGTGCCAGCAGCTTAGATGGGGGACTGTCCTACGAGCAGTACTTC
>NA|NA|TRBV6-5|TRBJ1-4
CATGGGAILGATNEKLFF
TGTGCCACGGGAGGCGGGGCCATCCTTGGGGCAACTAATGAAAAACTGTTTTTT
>TRBD2|once|TRBV7-2|TRBJ2-3
CASSFGLAGVADTQYF
TGTGCCAGCAGCTTCGGACTAGCGGGAGTGGCAGATACGCAGTATTTT
>NA|NA|TRBV6-5|TRBJ2-3
CASSWGISTDTQYF
TGTGCCAGCAGTTGGGGTATTAGCACAGATACGCAGTATTTT
>NA|few|TRBV27|TRBJ2-1
CASSLRRSSAILRYEQFF
TGTGCCAGCAGTTTAAGAAGGTCTAGCGCTATACTAAGGTATGAGCAGTTCTTC
>NA|few|TRBV6-5|TRBJ2-2
CASSFIMNTGELFF
TGTGCCAGCAGTTTTATCATGAACACCGGGGAGCTGTTTTTT
>TRBD2|many|TRBV10-3|TRBJ2-2
CAISEDGRGTGELFF
TGTGCCATCAGTGAGGACGGGAGGGGCACCGGGGAGCTGTTTTTT
>TRBD2|many|TRBV6-1|TRBJ2-2
CASRVSGSTGELFF
TGTGCCAGCAGAGTAAGCGGGAGCACCGGGGAGCTGTTTTTT
>NA|NA|TRBV20-1|TRBJ2-2
CTARERRGSNTGELFF
TGCACTGCTAGAGAAAGGCGGGGATCGAACACCGGGGAGCTGTTTTTT
>NA|NA|TRBV18|TRBJ2-3
CASSRDQQADTQYF
TGTGCCAGCTCACGTGACCAGCAGGCCGATACGCAGTATTTT
>NA|few|TRBV20-1|TRBJ2-1
CSARDTRRGAWAHNEQFF
TGCAGTGCTAGAGATACTAGGAGGGGAGCTTGGGCCCACAATGAGCAGTTCTTC
>TRBD2|NA|TRBV7-9|TRBJ2-5
CASSRGPAGGQETQYF
TGTGCCAGCAGCCGCGGACCAGCGGGAGGACAAGAGACCCAGTACTTC
>TRBD2|NA|TRBV6-5|TRBJ2-1
CASSYVPGLAGDEQFF
TGTGCCAGCAGTTACGTACCGGGACTAGCGGGAGACGAGCAGTTCTTC
>NA|NA|TRBV20-1|TRBJ1-1
CSASKGMNTEAFF
TGCAGTGCTAGTAAGGGGATGAACACTGAAGCTTTCTTT
>NA|NA|TRBV4-3|TRBJ1-2
CASSHLVTGYPYGYTF
TGCGCCAGCAGCCATCTTGTAACAGGTTACCCCTATGGCTACACCTTC
>TRBD2|few|TRBV7-9|TRBJ2-3
CASSRSGSGTDTQYF
TGTGCCAGCAGCCGTAGCGGGAGCGGGACAGATACGCAGTATTTT
>NA|NA|TRBV19|TRBJ2-1
CASSLLPYNEQFF
TGTGCCAGTAGTCTCCTGCCCTACAATGAGCAGTTCTTC
>NA|NA|TRBV12-3/TRBV12-4|TRBJ2-3
CASSTPLVASDKQYF
TGTGCCAGCAGTACCCCACTAGTGGCCTCAGATAAGCAGTATTTT
>TRBD2|many|TRBV2|TRBJ2-2
CASRTSGRAGELFF
TGTGCCAGCAGGACTAGCGGGAGGGCCGGGGAGCTGTTTTTT
>TRBD2|many|TRBV9|TRBJ2-1
CASSRTSGTYNEQFF
TGTGCCAGCAGCCGGACTAGCGGGACATACAATGAGCAGTTCTTC
>NA|few|TRBV7-8|TRBJ2-7
CASSSSFYEQYF
TGTGCCAGCAGCTCCTCCTTCTACGAGCAGTACTTC
>NA|NA|TRBV27|TRBJ2-5
CASSPQRGLGETQYF
TGTGCCAGCAGTCCCCAGAGGGGCCTGGGGGAGACCCAGTACTTC
>TRBD1|few|TRBV5-1|TRBJ2-7
CASSWGTESYEQYF
TGCGCCAGCAGCTGGGGGACAGAGTCCTACGAGCAGTACTTC
>NA|NA|TRBV12-3/TRBV12-4|TRBJ2-2
CASSLGVGELFF
TGTGCCAGCAGTTTGGGGGTCGGGGAGCTGTTTTTT
>NA|NA|TRBV20-1|TRBJ1-5
CSASLISNQPQHF
TGCAGTGCTAGTCTAATCAGCAATCAGCCCCAGCATTTT